These 9 T cell receptor beta chains were sequenced from one sample in a study of shared clonotypes between healthy human individuals. TCRdb's table, derived via immunoSEQ multiplex PCR, lists solely in-frame clones and lacks some. The sample yields approximately 2.5 million clones, approximately 90% seen once. Sequencing was performed on naive CD4+ T cells sorted from blood. Indicated subset: CD45RA+ positively selected. The receptors here all came from a young man in good health.

The chain employs TRBV7-3 and TRBJ2-5, with D uncertain. The CDR3 has 15 residues. Germline CDR1 SGHTA, CDR2 FQGTGA. Trimming stripped 6 bases from V and 4 bases from J, with 18 bases between. The CDR3 loop reads CASSPSVGGTETQYF. The CDR3 DNA reads TGTGCCAGCAGTCCATCGGTGGGTGGTACAGAGACCCAGTACTTC.

V usage is TRBV30 and J usage is TRBJ2-2; D is possibly TRBD2 (5 bases). The CDR3 runs to 14 residues. V lost 5 bases to trimming and J lost 5 bases, with 15 bases between them. The V gene's germline CDR1 is GTSNPN and CDR2 SVGIG (reference sequence). In nucleotides, the CDR3 is TGTGCCTGGGGCACGGGGAGTTGGACCGGGGAGCTGTTTTTT. Residues: CAWGTGSWTGELFF. Variable domain in full (rest from reference TRBV30 and TRBJ2-2): SQTIHQWPATLVQPVGSPLSLECTVEGTSNPNLYWYRQAAGRGLQLLFYSVGIGQISSEVPQNLSASRPQDRQFILSSKKLLLSDSGFYLCAWGTGSWTGELFFGEGSRLTVL.

The rearrangement links TRBV28 to TRBJ1-6; tentative D call: TRBD1 (5 bases). This CDR3 region has 18 residues. V was shortened by 1 base and J by 7 bases, with 20 bases between the two germline ends. Germline V lookup: CDR1 MDHEN, CDR2 SYDVKM. The CDR3 nucleotides read TGTGCCAGCAGTTTATACTTCGGACCCAAAAAGGGGAATTCACCCCTCCACTTT. Translated: CASSLYFGPKKGNSPLHF.

The rearrangement uses TRBV29-1 and TRBJ2-3; D might be TRBD2 (5 bases). Germline V gives CDR1 SQVTM, CDR2 ANQGSEA. The CDR3 has 14 amino acids. V was clipped by 6 bases and J by 0 bases, with 13 bases between them. CDR3 sequence reads: CSVRKGGSTDTQYF. CDR3 DNA: TGCAGCGTCCGTAAGGGCGGGAGCACAGATACGCAGTATTTT.

With respect to this clone: The identical CDR3 is also encoded by other nucleotide sequences in the sample. The CDR3 spells CAISPGQGQETQYF. The CDR3 DNA sequence: TGTGCCATCAGTCCGGGACAGGGACAAGAGACCCAGTACTTC. This chain connects TRBV10-3 to TRBJ2-5, with 9 bases identical to TRBD1. V was pared by 5 bases and J by 2 bases, with 3 bases of the junction left unmatched. CDR1 is ENHRY and CDR2 is SYGVKD in the germline V gene. This CDR3 spans 14 amino acids.

As for this clone: Other DNA sequences in this sample translate to the same CDR3. In DNA form, the CDR3 reads TGTGCCAGTAGTATTGGGACAGGGGAAACAGAAGCTTTCTTT. This sequence encodes CASSIGTGETEAFF. The chain combines TRBV19 with TRBJ1-1, with TRBD1 matching 10 bases. Germline CDR1 and CDR2: LNHDA and SQIVND (reference sequence). There are 14 residues in the CDR3. With V trimmed by 3 bases and J by 8 bases, 6 bases remained unmatched.

In this sample, this clone turned up once. The chain employs TRBV27 and TRBJ2-1; D may correspond to TRBD1 or TRBD2 (7 bases each). Trimming took off 5 bases at V and 4 bases at J, with 21 bases between the two ends. The CDR3 spans 17 residues. The germline CDR1 and CDR2 sequences are MNHEY and SMNVEV (reference sequence). The CDR3, as DNA: TGTGCCAGCAGTCGACCTCGACAGGGAGGGTCATACAATGAGCAGTTCTTC. Protein: CASSRPRQGGSYNEQFF.

Note on this clone: The same CDR3 can be traced to other DNA sequences in this sample. The chain joins TRBV5-6 to TRBJ1-2; D remains ambiguous. V was trimmed by 3 bases and J by 2 bases, leaving 8 bases between them. The CDR3 is 13 residues long. From germline, CDR1 is SGHDT and CDR2 YYEEEE. The CDR3 is CASSSDGNYGYTF. CDR3 DNA: TGTGCCAGCAGCTCGGACGGAAACTATGGCTACACCTTC.

The chain is built from TRBV7-6 and TRBJ2-1; D is possibly TRBD2 (7 bases). The germline V and J ends were trimmed by 1 base and 2 bases, with 18 bases remaining between them. In germline, CDR1 is SGHVS, CDR2 FNYEAQ. The CDR3 contains 18 residues. The CDR3 DNA is TGTGCCAGCAGCTTAGAATGGGGGGGCAGGGGACCCTACAATGAGCAGTTCTTC. Translated: CASSLEWGGRGPYNEQFF. The full variable domain, its missing parts supplied by reference TRBV7-6 and TRBJ2-1, is GAGVSQSPRYKVTKRGQDVALRCDPISGHVSLYWYRQALGQGPEFLTYFNYEAQQDKSGLPNDRFSAERPEGSISTLTIQRTEQRDSAMYRCASSLEWGGRGPYNEQFFGPGTRLTVL.